One sample yielded the 18 T cell receptor beta chains listed below, sequenced in a study of radiation and T cells in renal cell carcinoma. Method: immunoSEQ multiplex PCR; TCRdb's copy keeps in-frame clones and lacks some. The profile shows 150,000 to 200,000 clones, around 89% of them singletons. Time point indicated: blood 4 weeks post-SBRT, at nephrectomy. Treatment in this sample: 15 Gy SBRT to primary tumor, nephrectomy 4 weeks later. The source was blood, collected from a patient whose treatment included radiotherapy and nephrectomy. All receptors come from a woman between 45 and 60 years old with renal cell carcinoma.

The chain has TRBV6-6 and TRBJ1-2; no reliable D call. The V end was cut by 6 bases, the J end by 1 base, with 3 bases between. This CDR3 is built from 11 residues. Germline V gives CDR1 MNHNY, CDR2 SVGAGI (reference sequence). CDR3 in DNA: TGTGCCAGCAGCCTTAACTATGGCTACACCTTC. Amino acids: CASSLNYGYTF.

The chain couples TRBV7-9 to TRBJ1-2; D remains ambiguous. Trimming stripped 1 base from V and 4 bases from J, with 10 bases between. This CDR3 spans 14 amino acids. Germline lookup yields CDR1 SEHNR and CDR2 FQNEAQ (reference sequence). CDR3 in amino acids: CASSLGGTTYGYTF. The DNA for the CDR3 is TGTGCCAGCAGCTTAGGCGGCACCACCTATGGCTACACCTTC.

V gene TRBV6-1 combines with J gene TRBJ2-7; D gene ambiguous. V lost 1 base and J 0 bases, leaving 4 bases between the germline ends. Germline V gene lookup returns CDR1 MNHNS and CDR2 SASEGT. The CDR3 consists of 13 residues. This CDR3 is CASSEGNSYEQYF. The CDR3 DNA reads as TGTGCCAGCAGTGAAGGTAACTCCTACGAGCAGTACTTC.

The chain has TRBV11-3 and TRBJ2-3; D is unresolved. Between the trimmed V and J ends, which lost 1 base and 2 bases, there was a span of 4 bases. The CDR3 is 13 residues long. The germline V gene encodes CDR1 SGHNT and CDR2 YENEEA. The CDR3 DNA follows: TGTGCCAGCAGCTTAGGACCCACAGATACGCAGTATTTT. This gives the protein CASSLGPTDTQYF.

The chain carries TRBV7-3 and TRBJ2-2, with TRBD1 matching over 7 bases. J was trimmed by 0 bases and V by 4 bases; bases with no gene match: 5. Per germline, CDR1 SGHTA and CDR2 FQGTGA. CDR3 size: 16 residues. CDR3: CASSSTQGANTGELFF. CDR3 DNA: TGTGCCAGCAGCTCCACCCAGGGGGCGAACACCGGGGAGCTGTTTTTT.

The V gene is TRBV27, the J gene TRBJ1-2; TRBD1 agrees at 7 bases. Germline V lookup: CDR1 MNHEY, CDR2 SMNVEV (reference sequence). With 6 bases clipped from V and 0 bases from J, the junction kept 10 bases outside the gene matches. There are 16 residues in the CDR3. CDR3 nucleotide sequence: TGTGCCAGCAGAGCAGCGACAGGGCTAGCTAACTATGGCTACACCTTC. Its protein is CASRAATGLANYGYTF.

The rearrangement joins TRBV19 to TRBJ1-1, with D possibly being TRBD1 (6 bases). V was cut by 6 bases and J by 7 bases, with 18 bases left in between. Germline assignment: CDR1 LNHDA and CDR2 SQIVND (reference sequence). The CDR3 covers 14 residues. The CDR3 DNA is TGTGCCAGTAGGGGGAACAGGGTTGAAGGTGAAGCTTTCTTT. Protein: CASRGNRVEGEAFF.

This chain joins TRBV6-1 and TRBJ2-7, with D perhaps TRBD1 or TRBD2 (5 bases each). This CDR3 is built from 14 residues. Germline V CDR1 and CDR2: MNHNS, SASEGT. Trimming removed 4 bases at V and 2 bases at J, with 12 bases between. The CDR3, as DNA: TGTGCCAGCAGTGGGGGACCCCGTCCCTACGAGCAGTACTTC. It is translated as CASSGGPRPYEQYF.

The chain joins TRBV15 to TRBJ2-5; D unclear. Trimming left V 6 bases short and J 2 bases short, with 4 bases between. Germline values: CDR1 LNHNV, CDR2 YYDKDF (reference sequence). CDR3 size: 11 residues. CDR3: CATREQETQYF. CDR3 nucleotide sequence: TGTGCCACCAGGGAGCAAGAGACCCAGTACTTC.

The V and J genes are TRBV11-3 and TRBJ2-7, with a tentative D call TRBD2 (5 bases). The CDR3 consists of 12 residues. Germline V gives CDR1 SGHNT, CDR2 YENEEA. V lost 5 bases and J 6 bases, leaving 11 bases between the germline ends. CDR3 DNA sequence: TGTGCCAGCAGCGAGGGCGCGGGCGAGCAGTACTTC. This encodes CASSEGAGEQYF.

The chain uses TRBV5-1 and TRBJ2-1; the D gene is possibly TRBD1 (6 bases). Trimming removed 0 bases from V and 1 base from J, with 8 bases in between. Germline V gene sequence: CDR1 SGHRS, CDR2 YFSETQ. The CDR3 covers 15 residues. Here the CDR3 DNA reads TGCGCCAGCAGCTTGGGACAGGCTTCCTACAATGAGCAGTTCTTC. Protein product: CASSLGQASYNEQFF.

The genes are TRBV6-1 and TRBJ2-1; tentatively, D is TRBD2 (6 bases). With 4 bases removed from V and 0 bases from J, the gap between germline ends came to 10 bases. The length of the CDR3 is 15 residues. Germline V CDR1 and CDR2: MNHNS, SASEGT. As DNA, the CDR3 is TGTGCCAGCAGTGGGGACTCGAGCTCCTACAATGAGCAGTTCTTC. This sequence encodes CASSGDSSSYNEQFF.

The chain recombines TRBV6-6 with TRBJ1-1; 8 bases are a match to TRBD1. Germline CDR1 is MNHNY and CDR2 is SVGAGI (reference sequence). The CDR3 consists of 15 residues. With V trimmed by 5 bases and J by 4 bases, 9 bases remained unmatched. The CDR3, as DNA: TGTGCCAGCAGTGGACAGGGTTGGGGATCCACTGAAGCTTTCTTT. This codes for CASSGQGWGSTEAFF.

The chain is built from TRBV5-5 and TRBJ1-5; the D gene is possibly TRBD1 (5 bases). Trimming took off 0 bases at V and 3 bases at J, with 7 bases between the two ends. The CDR3 extends over 14 amino acids. The germline V gene has CDR1 SGHKS and CDR2 YYEKEE (reference sequence). DNA of the CDR3: TGTGCCAGCAGCTTGGTAGGGGACAATCAGCCCCAGCATTTT. It translates to CASSLVGDNQPQHF. The complete variable domain, with remaining parts taken from reference TRBV5-5 and TRBJ1-5, reads DAGVTQSPTHLIKTRGQQVTLRCSPISGHKSVSWYQQVLGQGPQFIFQYYEKEERGRGNFPDRFSARQFPNYSSELNVNALLLGDSALYLCASSLVGDNQPQHFGDGTRLSIL.

The chain employs TRBV18 and TRBJ2-2, with TRBD1 as a possible D gene (5 bases). Germline lookup yields CDR1 KGHSH and CDR2 LQKENI. V was shortened by 1 base and J by 0 bases, with 9 bases between the two germline ends. The CDR3 is made up of 16 amino acids. In DNA form, the CDR3 reads TGTGCCAGCTCACCACGGGGCACCGCGAACACCGGGGAGCTGTTTTTT. The encoded protein is CASSPRGTANTGELFF.

The V call is TRBV6-4, the J call TRBJ1-2, with TRBD1 identical over 10 bases. CDR3 size: 20 residues. With V trimmed by 2 bases and J by 0 bases, 15 bases remained unmatched. Looked up from germline, CDR1 is MRHNA and CDR2 is SNTAGT. The CDR3, as DNA: TGTGCCAGCAGTGACCGTCCGGGACAGGGGACCATAGGTCCTAACTATGGCTACACCTTC. It translates to CASSDRPGQGTIGPNYGYTF.

V is TRBV19 and J is TRBJ2-6; D remains unclear. The CDR3 contains 16 residues. Trimming left V 7 bases short and J 0 bases short, with 13 bases between. From germline, CDR1 is LNHDA and CDR2 SQIVND (reference sequence). CDR3 protein: CASTGRFSSGANVLTF. As DNA, the CDR3 is TGTGCCAGTACCGGACGGTTTAGCTCTGGGGCCAACGTCCTGACTTTC.

This chain uses TRBV19 with TRBJ2-7, with TRBD2 as a possible D gene (5 bases). This CDR3 has 14 amino acids. V shed 3 bases and J shed 3 bases, with 12 bases lying between them. CDR1 is LNHDA and CDR2 is SQIVND in the germline V gene (reference sequence). The CDR3 loop is CASSMVGGRYEQYF. Here the CDR3 DNA reads TGTGCCAGTAGTATGGTTGGCGGGCGCTACGAGCAGTACTTC.